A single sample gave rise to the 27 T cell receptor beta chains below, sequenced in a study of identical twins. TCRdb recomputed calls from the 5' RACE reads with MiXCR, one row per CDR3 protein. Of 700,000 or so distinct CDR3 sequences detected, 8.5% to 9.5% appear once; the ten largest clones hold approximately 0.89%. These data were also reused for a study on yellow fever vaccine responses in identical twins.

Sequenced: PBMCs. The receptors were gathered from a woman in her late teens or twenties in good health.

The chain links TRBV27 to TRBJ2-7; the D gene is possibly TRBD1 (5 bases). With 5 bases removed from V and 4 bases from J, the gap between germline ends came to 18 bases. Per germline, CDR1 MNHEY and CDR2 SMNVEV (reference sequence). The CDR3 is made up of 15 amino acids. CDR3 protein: CASSPSGFMWYEQYF. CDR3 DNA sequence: TGTGCCAGCAGTCCATCAGGGTTTATGTGGTACGAGCAGTACTTC.

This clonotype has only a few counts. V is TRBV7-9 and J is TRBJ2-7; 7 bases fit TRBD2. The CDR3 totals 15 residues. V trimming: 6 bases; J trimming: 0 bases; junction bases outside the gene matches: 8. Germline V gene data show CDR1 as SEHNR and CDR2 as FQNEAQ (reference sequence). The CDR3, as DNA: TGTGCCAGCAGGAAACAAGCGGGACTCTCCTACGAGCAGTACTTC. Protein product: CASRKQAGLSYEQYF.

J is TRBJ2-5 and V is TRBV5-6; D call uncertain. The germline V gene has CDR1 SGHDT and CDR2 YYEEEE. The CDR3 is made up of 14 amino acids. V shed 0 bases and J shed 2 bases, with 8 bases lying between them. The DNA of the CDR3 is TGTGCCAGCAGCTTGGTGTGGCAGCAAGAGACCCAGTACTTC. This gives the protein CASSLVWQQETQYF.

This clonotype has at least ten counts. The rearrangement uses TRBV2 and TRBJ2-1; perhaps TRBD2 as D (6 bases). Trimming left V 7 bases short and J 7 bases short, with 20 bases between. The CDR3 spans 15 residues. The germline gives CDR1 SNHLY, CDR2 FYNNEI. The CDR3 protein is CASMGPGVFPNEQFF. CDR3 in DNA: TGTGCCAGCATGGGACCGGGAGTCTTCCCGAATGAGCAGTTCTTC.

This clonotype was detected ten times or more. Here the CDR3 DNA reads TGTGCCAGCAGTGAATTGGGGGACTACGAGCAGTACTTC. Translated: CASSELGDYEQYF. The V gene is TRBV25-1, the J gene TRBJ2-7; perhaps D is TRBD1 or TRBD2 (5 bases each). This CDR3 is 13 amino acids long. Trimming pared 1 base from V and 3 bases from J, leaving 7 bases between. Looked up from germline, CDR1 is MGHDK and CDR2 is SYGVNS.

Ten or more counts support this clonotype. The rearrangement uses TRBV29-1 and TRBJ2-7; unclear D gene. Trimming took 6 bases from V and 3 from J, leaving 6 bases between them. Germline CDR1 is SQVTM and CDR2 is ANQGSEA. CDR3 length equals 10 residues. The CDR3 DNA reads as TGCAGCGTCAAAGACTACGAGCAGTACTTC. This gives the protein CSVKDYEQYF.

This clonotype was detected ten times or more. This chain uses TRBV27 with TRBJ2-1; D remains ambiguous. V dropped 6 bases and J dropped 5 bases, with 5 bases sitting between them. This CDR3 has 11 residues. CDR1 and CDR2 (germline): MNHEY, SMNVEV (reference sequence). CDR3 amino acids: CASSSDNEQFF. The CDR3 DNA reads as TGTGCCAGCAGCTCGGACAATGAGCAGTTCTTC.

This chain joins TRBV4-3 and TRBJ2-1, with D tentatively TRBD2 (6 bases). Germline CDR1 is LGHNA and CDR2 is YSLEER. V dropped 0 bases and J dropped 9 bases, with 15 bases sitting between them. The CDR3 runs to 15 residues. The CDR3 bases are TGCGCCAGCAGCCAAGAAATGGGGTTGGGGGGTGAGCAGTTCTTC. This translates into CASSQEMGLGGEQFF.

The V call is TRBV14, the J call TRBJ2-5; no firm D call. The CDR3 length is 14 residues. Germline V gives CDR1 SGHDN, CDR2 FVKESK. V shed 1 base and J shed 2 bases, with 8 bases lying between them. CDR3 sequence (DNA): TGTGCCAGCAGCCAAGGACAAAAACAAGAGACCCAGTACTTC. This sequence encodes CASSQGQKQETQYF.

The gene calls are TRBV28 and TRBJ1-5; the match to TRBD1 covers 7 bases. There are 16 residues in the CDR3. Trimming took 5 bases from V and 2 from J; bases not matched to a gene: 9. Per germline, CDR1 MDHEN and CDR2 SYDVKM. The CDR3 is CASSPRQGLGNQPQHF. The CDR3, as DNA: TGTGCCAGCAGTCCTCGACAGGGTTTGGGCAATCAGCCCCAGCATTTT.

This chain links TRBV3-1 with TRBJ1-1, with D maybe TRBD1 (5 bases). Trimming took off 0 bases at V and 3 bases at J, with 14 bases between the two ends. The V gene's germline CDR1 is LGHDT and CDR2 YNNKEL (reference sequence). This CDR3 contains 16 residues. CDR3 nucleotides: TGTGCCAGCAGCCAAGATCTTGGGGGGGGATACACTGAAGCTTTCTTT. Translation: CASSQDLGGGYTEAFF.

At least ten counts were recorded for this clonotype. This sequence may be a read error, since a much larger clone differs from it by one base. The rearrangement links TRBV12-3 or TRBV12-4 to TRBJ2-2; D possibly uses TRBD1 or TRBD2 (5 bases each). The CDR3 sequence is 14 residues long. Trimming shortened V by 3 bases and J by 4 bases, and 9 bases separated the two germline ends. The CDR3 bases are TGTGCCAGCAGTTTCCCGGGGCGCACCGGGGAGCTGTTTTTT. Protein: CASSFPGRTGELFF.

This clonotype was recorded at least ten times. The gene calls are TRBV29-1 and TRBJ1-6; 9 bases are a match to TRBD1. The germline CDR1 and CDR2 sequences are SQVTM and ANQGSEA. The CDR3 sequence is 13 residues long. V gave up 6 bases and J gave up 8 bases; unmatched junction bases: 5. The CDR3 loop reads CSVRDREYSPLHF. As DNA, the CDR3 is TGCAGCGTCCGGGACAGGGAGTATTCACCCCTCCACTTT.

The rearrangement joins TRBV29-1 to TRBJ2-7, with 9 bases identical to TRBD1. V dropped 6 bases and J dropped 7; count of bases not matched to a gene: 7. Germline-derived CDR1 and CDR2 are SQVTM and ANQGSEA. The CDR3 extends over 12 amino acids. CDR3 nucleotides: TGCAGCGTGACAGGGGGAGGCTGGGAGCAGTACTTC. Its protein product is CSVTGGGWEQYF.

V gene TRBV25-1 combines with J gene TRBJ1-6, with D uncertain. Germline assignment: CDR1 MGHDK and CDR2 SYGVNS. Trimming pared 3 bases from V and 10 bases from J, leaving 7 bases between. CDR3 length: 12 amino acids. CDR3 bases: TGTGCCAGCAGTGATCCATTATCACCCCTCCACTTT. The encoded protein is CASSDPLSPLHF.

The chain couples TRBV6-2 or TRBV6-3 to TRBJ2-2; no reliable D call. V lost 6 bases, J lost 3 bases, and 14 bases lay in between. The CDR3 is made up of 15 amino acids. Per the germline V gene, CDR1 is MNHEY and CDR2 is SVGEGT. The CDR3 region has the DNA TGTGCCAGCAGCTTAGTGGAATCGCACACCGGGGAGCTGTTTTTT. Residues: CASSLVESHTGELFF.

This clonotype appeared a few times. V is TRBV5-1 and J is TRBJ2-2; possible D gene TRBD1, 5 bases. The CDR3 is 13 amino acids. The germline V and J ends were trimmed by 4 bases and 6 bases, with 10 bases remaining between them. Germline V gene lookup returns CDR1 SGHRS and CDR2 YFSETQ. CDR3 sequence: CASSADSAGELFF. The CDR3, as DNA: TGCGCCAGCAGCGCAGACAGTGCCGGGGAGCTGTTTTTT.

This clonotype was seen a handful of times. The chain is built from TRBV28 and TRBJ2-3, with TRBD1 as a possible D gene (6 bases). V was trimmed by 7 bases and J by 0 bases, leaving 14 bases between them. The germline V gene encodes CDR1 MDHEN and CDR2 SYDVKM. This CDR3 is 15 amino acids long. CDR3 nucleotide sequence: TGTGCCAGCATCAGGAGGACAGCTAGCACAGATACGCAGTATTTT. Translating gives CASIRRTASTDTQYF.

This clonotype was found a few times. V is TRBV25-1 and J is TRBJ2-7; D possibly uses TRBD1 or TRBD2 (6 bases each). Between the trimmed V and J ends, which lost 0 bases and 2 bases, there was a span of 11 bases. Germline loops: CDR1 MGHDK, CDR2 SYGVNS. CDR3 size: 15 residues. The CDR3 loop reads CASSEYGGRPYEQYF. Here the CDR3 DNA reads TGTGCCAGCAGTGAATACGGGGGCCGTCCCTACGAGCAGTACTTC.

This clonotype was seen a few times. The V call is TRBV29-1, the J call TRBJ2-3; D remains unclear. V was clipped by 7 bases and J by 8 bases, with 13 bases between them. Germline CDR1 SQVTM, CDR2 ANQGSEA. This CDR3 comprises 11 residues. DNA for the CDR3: TGCAGCGCCCCTGCCCTCGGTACGCAGTATTTT. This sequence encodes CSAPALGTQYF.

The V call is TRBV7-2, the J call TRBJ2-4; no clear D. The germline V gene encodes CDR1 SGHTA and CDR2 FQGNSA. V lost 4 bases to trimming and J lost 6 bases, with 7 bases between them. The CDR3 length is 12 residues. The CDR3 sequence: CASSSYLNIQYF. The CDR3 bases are TGTGCCAGCAGCTCCTACTTAAACATTCAGTACTTC. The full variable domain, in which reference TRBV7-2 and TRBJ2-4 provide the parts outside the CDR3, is GAGVSQSPSNKVTEKGKDVELRCDPISGHTALYWYRQSLGQGLEFLIYFQGNSAPDKSGLPSDRFSAERTGGSVSTLTIQRTQQEDSAVYLCASSSYLNIQYFGAGTRLSVL.

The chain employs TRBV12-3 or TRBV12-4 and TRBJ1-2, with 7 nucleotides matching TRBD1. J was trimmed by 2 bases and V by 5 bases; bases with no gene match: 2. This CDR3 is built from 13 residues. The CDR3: CASSTTGNYGYTF. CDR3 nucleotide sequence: TGTGCCAGCAGTACGACAGGGAACTATGGCTACACCTTC.

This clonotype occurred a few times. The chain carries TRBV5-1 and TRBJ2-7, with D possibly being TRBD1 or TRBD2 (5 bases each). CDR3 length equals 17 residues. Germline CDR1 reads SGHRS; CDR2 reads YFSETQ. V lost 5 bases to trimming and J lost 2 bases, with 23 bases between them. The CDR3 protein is CASSSPSHAVGAYEQYF. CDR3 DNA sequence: TGCGCCAGCAGTTCTCCAAGCCACGCGGTGGGGGCCTACGAGCAGTACTTC.

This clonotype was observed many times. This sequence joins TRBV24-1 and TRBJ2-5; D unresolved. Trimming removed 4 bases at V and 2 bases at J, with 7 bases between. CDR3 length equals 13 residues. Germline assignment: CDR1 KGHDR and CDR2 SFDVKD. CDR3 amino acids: CATSEANQETQYF. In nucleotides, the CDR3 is TGTGCCACCAGTGAGGCCAATCAAGAGACCCAGTACTTC.

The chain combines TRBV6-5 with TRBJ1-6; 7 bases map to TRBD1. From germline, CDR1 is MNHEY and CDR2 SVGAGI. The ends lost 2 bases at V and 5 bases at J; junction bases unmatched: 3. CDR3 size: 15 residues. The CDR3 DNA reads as TGTGCCAGCAGTTACGTCGGGACAGATAATTCACCCCTCCACTTT. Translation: CASSYVGTDNSPLHF.

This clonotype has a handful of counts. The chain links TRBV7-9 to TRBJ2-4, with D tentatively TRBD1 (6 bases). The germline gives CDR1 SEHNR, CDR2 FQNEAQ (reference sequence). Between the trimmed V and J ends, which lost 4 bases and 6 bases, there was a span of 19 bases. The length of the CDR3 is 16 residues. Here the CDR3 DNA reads TGTGCCAGCAGCTCACCCTACAGGGAAAGAGGAAACATTCAGTACTTC. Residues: CASSSPYRERGNIQYF.

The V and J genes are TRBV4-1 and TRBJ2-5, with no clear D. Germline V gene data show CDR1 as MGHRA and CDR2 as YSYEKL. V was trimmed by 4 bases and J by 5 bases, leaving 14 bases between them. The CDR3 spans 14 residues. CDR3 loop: CASSPPESRETQYF. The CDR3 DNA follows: TGCGCCAGCAGCCCTCCCGAGAGCCGGGAGACCCAGTACTTC.